The 19 T cell receptor beta chains below come from one sample, sequenced in a study of blood T cell repertoires in COVID-19. Sequencing used immunoSEQ multiplex PCR; TCRdb keeps in-frame clones, though not all of them. The sample lists about 130,000 clones; 85% to 90% were seen once. The sequencing sample was made of peripheral blood. These receptors were taken from a woman at least 80 years old with acute or convalescent COVID-19.

The chain joins TRBV19 to TRBJ1-1; D is unclear. The germline CDR1 and CDR2 sequences are LNHDA and SQIVND (reference sequence). V lost 7 bases, J lost 3 bases, and 6 bases lay in between. CDR3 size: 11 residues. The CDR3: CASISYTEAFF. The CDR3 region has the DNA TGTGCCAGTATTTCTTACACTGAAGCTTTCTTT.

In this sample, this clone turned up once. The chain combines TRBV12-3 or TRBV12-4 with TRBJ1-1; D call uncertain. Trimming removed 7 bases at V and 6 bases at J, with 12 bases between. The CDR3 sequence is 12 residues long. CDR3 loop: CASTSYRSEAFF. DNA of the CDR3: TGTGCCAGCACCTCGTACAGATCTGAAGCTTTCTTT.

The V and J genes are TRBV18 and TRBJ2-1; TRBD1 aligns across 8 bases. The V and J ends lost 9 bases and 7 bases, in that order; junction bases with no gene match: 8. CDR3 length: 13 amino acids. From germline, CDR1 is KGHSH and CDR2 LQKENI. The CDR3 spells CASLTGARNEQFF. The CDR3 coding sequence is TGTGCCAGTCTGACAGGGGCGCGGAATGAGCAGTTCTTC. Variable domain in full (rest from reference TRBV18 and TRBJ2-1): NAGVMQNPRHLVRRRGQEARLRCSPMKGHSHVYWYRQLPEEGLKFMVYLQKENIIDESGMPKERFSAEFPKEGPSILRIQQVVRGDSAAYFCASLTGARNEQFFGPGTRLTVL.

This chain joins TRBV6-6 and TRBJ2-1, with a tentative D call TRBD1 (6 bases). The CDR3 spans 15 residues. CDR1 is MNHNY and CDR2 is SVGAGI in the germline V gene (reference sequence). Trimming took off 5 bases at V and 4 bases at J, with 15 bases between the two ends. For the CDR3, the DNA is TGTGCCAGCAGTCGTGACAGGCTGCTATACAATGAGCAGTTCTTC. Encoded protein: CASSRDRLLYNEQFF.

The chain has TRBV5-1 and TRBJ1-3; unclear D gene. Per germline, CDR1 SGHRS and CDR2 YFSETQ. The length of the CDR3 is 14 residues. Trimming took off 2 bases at V and 3 bases at J, with 9 bases between the two ends. The CDR3 DNA follows: TGCGCCAGCAGCTTTGGAGGAGGTGGAAACACCATATATTTT. Amino acids: CASSFGGGGNTIYF.

This rearrangement joins TRBV18 to TRBJ2-7, with TRBD1 matching over 7 bases. The CDR3 is 13 residues long. V lost 2 bases and J lost 4; bases outside the gene matches: 2. CDR1 is KGHSH and CDR2 is LQKENI in the germline V gene. CDR3 in amino acids: CASSPGTDYEQYV. The CDR3 DNA reads as TGTGCCAGCTCACCAGGGACAGATTACGAGCAGTACGTC.

The chain combines TRBV2 with TRBJ2-5, with D possibly TRBD1 on 5 matching bases. The CDR3 extends over 13 amino acids. The germline gives CDR1 SNHLY, CDR2 FYNNEI. V gave up 3 bases and J gave up 2 bases, with 7 bases separating them. CDR3 in amino acids: CASSDRQQETQYF. The CDR3 DNA is TGTGCCAGCAGTGACCGACAGCAAGAGACCCAGTACTTC. Complete variable domain (other parts from reference TRBV2 and TRBJ2-5): EPEVTQTPSHQVTQMGQEVILRCVPISNHLYFYWYRQILGQKVEFLVSFYNNEISEKSEIFDDQFSVERPDGSNFTLKIRSTKLEDSAMYFCASSDRQQETQYFGPGTRLLVL.

This clone appeared once. This rearrangement joins TRBV7-2 to TRBJ1-1; D ambiguous. Germline assignment: CDR1 SGHTA and CDR2 FQGNSA. V lost 3 bases and J lost 4, with 15 bases in between. This CDR3 has 15 residues. CDR3 residues: CASSFTRVSGTEAFF. CDR3 in DNA: TGTGCCAGCAGCTTTACTAGGGTGAGCGGCACTGAAGCTTTCTTT.

In this sample, this clone turned up a few times. This sequence joins TRBV7-9 and TRBJ1-6; D possibly corresponds to TRBD1 (6 bases). V shed 6 bases and J shed 10 bases, with 16 bases lying between them. There are 14 residues in the CDR3. Germline-derived CDR1 and CDR2 are SEHNR and FQNEAQ (reference sequence). The DNA for the CDR3 is TGTGCCAGCAGAGACACAGGGTTAAACTCACCCCTCCACTTT. Translating it yields CASRDTGLNSPLHF.

V is TRBV5-1 and J is TRBJ1-1; possibly TRBD1 for D (5 bases). The ends were cut back, 5 bases at V and 12 bases at J, with 20 bases in the middle. This CDR3 spans 13 amino acids. Per the germline V gene, CDR1 is SGHRS and CDR2 is YFSETQ. The CDR3, as DNA: TGCGCCAGCAGTTTCGAAAGGGGCTCCGACTCTTTCTTT. Its protein product is CASSFERGSDSFF.

The chain couples TRBV5-1 to TRBJ1-6, with 10 bases lining up with TRBD1. The J segment lost 9 bases and the V segment lost 7 bases, leaving 4 bases of the junction unmatched. CDR1 SGHRS and CDR2 YFSETQ come from the germline V gene. The CDR3 spans 13 residues. In DNA, the CDR3 is TGCGCCAGCTCCGGGACAGGGGCTTCACCCCTCCACTTT. Translating it yields CASSGTGASPLHF.

The V call is TRBV21-1, the J call TRBJ2-7; the table calls TRBD1, which could not be checked here. TRBV21-1 constitutes a pseudogene. CDR3 size: 14 residues. This chain's CDR3 is CASSTKGWSYEQYV. For the CDR3, the DNA is TGTGCCAGCAGCACCAAGGGGTGGTCCTACGAGCAGTACGTC.

This clone turned up a few times. The chain couples TRBV18 to TRBJ1-5, with D unresolved. The CDR3 covers 15 residues. Trimming took off 0 bases at V and 7 bases at J, with 13 bases between the two ends. In germline, CDR1 is KGHSH, CDR2 LQKENI. In DNA, the CDR3 is TGTGCCAGCTCACCACCCGGTAGGGAGTACCAGCCCCAGCATTTT. This gives the protein CASSPPGREYQPQHF. The whole variable domain, filled in from reference TRBV18 and TRBJ1-5, reads NAGVMQNPRHLVRRRGQEARLRCSPMKGHSHVYWYRQLPEEGLKFMVYLQKENIIDESGMPKERFSAEFPKEGPSILRIQQVVRGDSAAYFCASSPPGREYQPQHFGDGTRLSIL.

This chain links TRBV2 with TRBJ2-5; TRBD2 matches 8 bases. V shed 7 bases, J shed 5 bases, and the junction held 9 bases outside the gene matches. The CDR3 is 14 residues long. CDR1 is SNHLY, CDR2 FYNNEI, per germline. CDR3 in amino acids: CASTRTGGEETQYF. The CDR3, as DNA: TGTGCCAGCACTCGGACCGGGGGGGAGGAGACCCAGTACTTC.

The rearrangement uses TRBV5-6 and TRBJ1-4; 8 bases line up with TRBD1. Germline V CDR1 and CDR2: SGHDT, YYEEEE. The CDR3 has 14 amino acids. After removal of 0 bases from V and 6 bases from J, the junction contained 1 base not matched to a gene. CDR3: CASSLGTGHEKLFF. As DNA, the CDR3 is TGTGCCAGCAGCTTGGGGACAGGGCATGAAAAACTGTTTTTT.

In DNA, the CDR3 is TGCGCCAGCAAAACGGAGACAGGCCACTACACCGGGGAGCTGTTTTTT. Its translation is CASKTETGHYTGELFF. The chain is built from TRBV5-1 and TRBJ2-2; perhaps TRBD1 as D (6 bases). CDR1 and CDR2 (germline): SGHRS, YFSETQ. This CDR3 region has 16 residues. Trimming left V 6 bases short and J 3 bases short, with 18 bases between.

This chain links TRBV5-1 with TRBJ1-1; TRBD1 matches at 7 bases. CDR1 is SGHRS and CDR2 is YFSETQ in the germline V gene. V was pared by 4 bases and J by 2 bases, with 5 bases of the junction left unmatched. The CDR3 is 14 amino acids. The CDR3 nucleotides read TGCGCCAGCAGCACTGGGACAGTCAACACTGAAGCTTTCTTT. Translated: CASSTGTVNTEAFF.

This chain connects TRBV7-9 to TRBJ2-3; TRBD1 might be the D (5 bases). The germline V and J ends were trimmed by 11 bases and 5 bases, with 23 bases remaining between them. Germline CDR1 is SEHNR and CDR2 is FQNEAQ (reference sequence). The CDR3 spans 15 residues. The CDR3 DNA reads TGTGCCTCCAGTCCCTCCCAGGGCGCGATAGATACGCAGTATTTT. Translated, it gives CASSPSQGAIDTQYF.

This clone was seen only a few times. Here the CDR3 DNA reads TGTGCCAGCAGCTTACTGACAGGGTTGAACACTGAAGCTTTCTTT. This translates into CASSLLTGLNTEAFF. This chain joins TRBV11-2 and TRBJ1-1, with TRBD1 matching over 7 bases. CDR3 length: 15 residues. The V and J ends lost 2 bases and 0 bases, in that order; junction bases with no gene match: 3. Per germline, CDR1 SGHAT and CDR2 FQNNGV.